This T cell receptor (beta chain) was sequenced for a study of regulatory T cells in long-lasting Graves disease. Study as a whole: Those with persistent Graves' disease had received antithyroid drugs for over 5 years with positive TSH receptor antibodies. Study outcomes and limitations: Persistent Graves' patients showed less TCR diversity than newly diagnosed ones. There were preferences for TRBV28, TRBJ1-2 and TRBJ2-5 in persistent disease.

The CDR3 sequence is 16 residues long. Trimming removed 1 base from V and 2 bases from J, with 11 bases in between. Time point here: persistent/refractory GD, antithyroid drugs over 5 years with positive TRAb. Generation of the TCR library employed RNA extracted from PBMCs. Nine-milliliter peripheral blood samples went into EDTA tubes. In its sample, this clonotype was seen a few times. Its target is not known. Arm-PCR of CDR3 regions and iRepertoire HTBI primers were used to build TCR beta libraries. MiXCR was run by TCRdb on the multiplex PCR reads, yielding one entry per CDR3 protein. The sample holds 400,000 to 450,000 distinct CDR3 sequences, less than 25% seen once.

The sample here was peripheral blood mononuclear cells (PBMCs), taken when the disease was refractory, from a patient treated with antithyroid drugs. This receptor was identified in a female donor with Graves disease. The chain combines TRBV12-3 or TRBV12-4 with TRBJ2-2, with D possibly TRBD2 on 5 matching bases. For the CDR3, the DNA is TGTGCCAGCAGTTTAGAGGTAGCGAGTAACACCGGGGAGCTGTTTTTT. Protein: CASSLEVASNTGELFF.